This T cell receptor beta chain was sequenced during a study of T cell repertoires in cytomegalovirus infection. Study-level background: Matching HLA type and CMV infection were both indicated by public TCR beta signatures.

Points from the study as a whole: Dominant in the ex vivo response were TCR beta clonotypes restricted by HLA-C and specific for CMV.

On this clonotype itself: The antigen remains undetermined.

In TCRdb, the reads were re-called with MiXCR into one record per CDR3 protein. The sample contains 350,000 to 450,000 distinct CDR3 sequences, 15% to 20% of which appear only once. Sequencing was done on a sample of PBMCs. The source of this sequence is a human donor in good health (CMV status not recorded). Some clones in this sample may be carry-over from other donors' samples.

The chain's CDR3 is CASSDPRSHEQYF. The CDR3 DNA sequence: TGTGCCAGCAGTGACCCTCGTTCGCACGAGCAGTACTTC. The chain is built from TRBV2 and TRBJ2-7; D is undetermined. Between the trimmed V and J ends, which lost 3 bases and 5 bases, there was a span of 11 bases. CDR1 is SNHLY and CDR2 is FYNNEI in the germline V gene. The CDR3 has 13 residues.